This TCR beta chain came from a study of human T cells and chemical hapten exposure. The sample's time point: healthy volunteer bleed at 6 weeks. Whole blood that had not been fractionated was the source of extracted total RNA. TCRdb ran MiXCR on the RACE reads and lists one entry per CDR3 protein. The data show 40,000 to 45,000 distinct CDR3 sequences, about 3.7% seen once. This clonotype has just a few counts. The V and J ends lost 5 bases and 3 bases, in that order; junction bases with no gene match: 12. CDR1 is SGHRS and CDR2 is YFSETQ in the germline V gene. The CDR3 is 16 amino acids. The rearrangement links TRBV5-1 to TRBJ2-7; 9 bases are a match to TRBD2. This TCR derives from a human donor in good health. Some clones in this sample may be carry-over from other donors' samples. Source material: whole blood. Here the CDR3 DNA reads TGCGCCAGCAGACGCGAGGCGGGAGGGCTCTACTACGAGCAGTACTTC. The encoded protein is CASRREAGGLYYEQYF.